The 25 T cell receptor beta chains listed next were all sequenced from one sample in a study of shared clonotypes between healthy human individuals (TCRdb year 2020). Libraries came from the immunoSEQ multiplex PCR assay. The source is immuneACCESS, and TCRdb retained only in-frame sequences with V and J called. Part of the clones is not carried over; for the studies checked, unresolved V genes explain less than half of this, and the remainder is unexplained. The sample table records approximately 2.5 million clones; roughly nine tenths of these occur just once. Roughly 0.13% of the sample goes to the ten largest clones. Sample: naive CD4+ T cells sorted from blood. Per the publication, the cell subset or site label means: CD45RA+ positively selected. The receptor set was obtained from a man younger than 35 in good health.

The genes are TRBV7-8 and TRBJ1-3; D is uncertain. Deletions cut 4 bases from V and 4 bases from J, with 11 bases between. The CDR3 runs 14 residues. The germline V gene encodes CDR1 SGHVS and CDR2 FQNEAQ. The CDR3 is CASSSGLRGNTIYF. The CDR3, as DNA: TGTGCCAGCAGCTCCGGACTTAGGGGAAACACCATATATTTT.

This clone was picked up one time. The V gene is TRBV28, the J gene TRBJ1-2; D is unclear. Germline loops: CDR1 MDHEN, CDR2 SYDVKM. V lost 10 bases to trimming and J lost 4 bases, with 16 bases between them. The CDR3 length is 13 residues. CDR3: CATADKGLYGYTF. The DNA for the CDR3 is TGTGCCACGGCGGATAAAGGGCTCTATGGCTACACCTTC.

V is TRBV2 and J is TRBJ1-6, with D unresolved. The CDR3 runs 13 residues. Trimming shortened V by 2 bases and J by 9 bases, and 8 bases separated the two germline ends. The V gene's germline CDR1 is SNHLY and CDR2 FYNNEI. The CDR3 loop is CASSEIEGSPLHF. CDR3 in DNA: TGTGCCAGCAGTGAAATAGAAGGTTCACCCCTCCACTTT.

This clone has more than one count but fewer than ten. Other DNA sequences in the sample encode the same CDR3. This chain connects TRBV6-5 to TRBJ1-5; D ambiguous. Germline CDR1 reads MNHEY; CDR2 reads SVGAGI. The V end was cut by 6 bases, the J end by 3 bases, with 9 bases between. This CDR3 is built from 13 residues. Written as DNA, the CDR3 is TGTGCCAGCAGAAGAGGGTCCAATCAGCCCCAGCATTTT. It codes for CASRRGSNQPQHF.

The CDR3 protein is CASSQANTDGYTF. The CDR3 DNA is TGCGCCAGCAGCCAAGCAAACACAGATGGCTACACCTTC. V gene TRBV4-3 combines with J gene TRBJ1-2; D gene uncertain. This CDR3 has 13 residues. Trimming took 1 base from V and 6 from J, leaving 9 bases between them. Germline CDR1 is LGHNA and CDR2 is YSLEER.

J is TRBJ2-2 and V is TRBV5-1, with 7 bases fitting TRBD1. V shed 4 bases and J 5 bases; nucleotides not matched to a gene: 5. The germline V gene encodes CDR1 SGHRS and CDR2 YFSETQ. This CDR3 is built from 14 residues. In nucleotides, the CDR3 is TGCGCCAGCAGCAAAGGGGGCGAGACCGGGGAGCTGTTTTTT. Amino acids: CASSKGGETGELFF.

The V and J genes are TRBV9 and TRBJ1-2; 10 bases are a match to TRBD1. Germline CDR1 reads SGDLS; CDR2 reads YYNGEE. This CDR3 is 14 amino acids long. Trimming cost V 0 bases and J 7 bases; bases outside gene matches: 3. CDR3 sequence reads: CASSVARTGGGYTF. The CDR3, as DNA: TGTGCCAGCAGCGTAGCGAGGACAGGGGGTGGCTACACCTTC.

The chain carries TRBV30 and TRBJ1-5; TRBD1 agrees at 10 bases. In germline, CDR1 is GTSNPN, CDR2 SVGIG (reference sequence). The CDR3 has 17 amino acids. The V gene end was trimmed by 3 bases and the J gene end by 0 bases; junction bases not matched to a gene: 8. The CDR3 DNA follows: TGTGCCTGGAGCGGGGGACAGGGGCGCTTTAGCAATCAGCCCCAGCATTTT. This codes for CAWSGGQGRFSNQPQHF.

The rearrangement links TRBV4-2 to TRBJ1-1; no firm D call. The CDR3 has 12 amino acids. The V and J ends lost 2 bases and 3 bases respectively, with 4 bases between them. The V gene's germline CDR1 is LGHNA and CDR2 YNFKEQ. This CDR3 is CASSQPDTEAFF. Written as DNA, the CDR3 is TGTGCCAGCAGCCAACCCGACACTGAAGCTTTCTTT.

The chain is built from TRBV7-8 and TRBJ2-1, with 7 positions matching TRBD2. The ends lost 5 bases at V and 7 bases at J; junction bases unmatched: 5. Looked up from germline, CDR1 is SGHVS and CDR2 is FQNEAQ. CDR3 length: 13 residues. Written as DNA, the CDR3 is TGTGCCAGCAGCACCCGACTAGCTAATGAGCAGTTCTTC. Its protein is CASSTRLANEQFF.

The genes are TRBV19 and TRBJ1-1; unclear D gene. The CDR3 totals 12 residues. CDR1 LNHDA and CDR2 SQIVND come from the germline V gene (reference sequence). V was pared by 7 bases and J by 3 bases, with 9 bases between. CDR3 DNA sequence: TGTGCCAGTAAGGGCTGGGACACTGAAGCTTTCTTT. This gives the protein CASKGWDTEAFF.

The table lists this clone with a few counts. J is TRBJ1-1 and V is TRBV10-2; 7 bases align to TRBD1. Germline V lookup: CDR1 WSHSY, CDR2 SAAADI. V was pared by 5 bases and J by 8 bases, with 5 bases of the junction left unmatched. The CDR3 contains 12 residues. The CDR3, as DNA: TGCGCCAGCAGTCGGGACAGCTTCGAAGCTTTCTTT. Translation gives CASSRDSFEAFF.

This clone was observed a single time. The genes are TRBV6-1 and TRBJ2-1; unclear D gene. CDR3 length: 14 residues. The V and J ends lost 3 bases and 10 bases respectively, with 16 bases between them. Germline-derived CDR1 and CDR2 are MNHNS and SASEGT. The CDR3 spells CASSDPQARREQFF. CDR3 DNA: TGTGCCAGCAGTGACCCTCAAGCCCGAAGGGAGCAGTTCTTC.

Points on this clone: Different DNA sequences within this sample yield the same CDR3. The chain carries TRBV7-2 and TRBJ1-2; 7 bases map to TRBD1. Germline assignment: CDR1 SGHTA and CDR2 FQGNSA. This CDR3 has 13 amino acids. V lost 1 base, J lost 6 bases, and 2 bases stayed unmatched. The CDR3 nucleotides read TGTGCCAGCAGCTTAGGCACAGGGGATGGCTACACCTTC. This translates into CASSLGTGDGYTF.

The sample holds one count of this clone. The rearrangement joins TRBV2 to TRBJ1-5; D is unresolved. Trimming cost V 3 bases and J 9 bases, with 12 bases left between them. Germline loops: CDR1 SNHLY, CDR2 FYNNEI. This CDR3 is built from 13 residues. The CDR3 reads CASSDDGPAPQHF. The CDR3 nucleotides read TGTGCCAGCAGTGATGACGGCCCCGCGCCCCAGCATTTT.

This chain connects TRBV19 to TRBJ2-3; either TRBD1 or TRBD2 may supply D (5 bases each). Germline-derived CDR1 and CDR2 are LNHDA and SQIVND (reference sequence). The CDR3 sequence is 16 residues long. The V and J ends lost 6 bases and 2 bases respectively, with 18 bases between them. The CDR3 sequence is CASSSDPGRPTDTQYF. Here the CDR3 DNA reads TGTGCCAGTAGCTCGGATCCGGGACGTCCCACAGATACGCAGTATTTT.

The chain joins TRBV30 to TRBJ1-4, with 9 bases identical to TRBD1. This CDR3 is 14 amino acids long. With V trimmed by 3 bases and J by 5 bases, 4 bases remained unmatched. Germline loops: CDR1 GTSNPN, CDR2 SVGIG (reference sequence). CDR3 sequence (DNA): TGTGCCTGGAGAATAGGACAGGGGAATGAAAAACTGTTTTTT. Protein product: CAWRIGQGNEKLFF.

The chain links TRBV19 to TRBJ1-1; 7 nucleotides align to TRBD1. Germline CDR1 is LNHDA and CDR2 is SQIVND (reference sequence). The V and J ends lost 8 bases and 0 bases, in that order; junction bases with no gene match: 3. CDR3 length: 13 amino acids. The DNA of the CDR3 is TGTGCCAGTGGGGGGACAGTGAACACTGAAGCTTTCTTT. Its protein product is CASGGTVNTEAFF.

The V call is TRBV13, the J call TRBJ1-1; 9 bases are a match to TRBD1. J lost 1 base, V lost 6 bases, and 3 bases had no gene match. The CDR3 has 14 residues. The V gene's germline CDR1 is PRHDT and CDR2 FYEKMQ (reference sequence). The CDR3 sequence: CASRRTGANTEAFF. The CDR3 bases are TGTGCCAGCAGGCGGACAGGGGCGAACACTGAAGCTTTCTTT.

J is TRBJ2-3 and V is TRBV2; TRBD1 is a possible D gene (6 bases). Trimming took 6 bases from V and 4 from J, leaving 8 bases between them. CDR1 and CDR2 from the germline V gene are SNHLY and FYNNEI. CDR3 length equals 12 residues. CDR3 in amino acids: CASSGQPDTQYF. In DNA, the CDR3 is TGTGCCAGCAGCGGACAGCCAGATACGCAGTATTTT. Supplemented by reference TRBV2 and TRBJ2-3, the full variable domain reads EPEVTQTPSHQVTQMGQEVILRCVPISNHLYFYWYRQILGQKVEFLVSFYNNEISEKSEIFDDQFSVERPDGSNFTLKIRSTKLEDSAMYFCASSGQPDTQYFGPGTRLTVL.

The chain joins TRBV5-6 to TRBJ1-5, with TRBD1 matching over 10 bases. Losses at the gene ends were 4 bases for V and 5 bases for J; bases not matched to a gene: 6. The germline gives CDR1 SGHDT, CDR2 YYEEEE. The CDR3 length is 15 residues. As DNA, the CDR3 is TGTGCCAGCAGCCGCATGACAGGGGGCGATCAGCCCCAGCATTTT. Translating it yields CASSRMTGGDQPQHF.

The chain uses TRBV30 and TRBJ1-5; no reliable D call. This CDR3 comprises 14 residues. Germline V lookup: CDR1 GTSNPN, CDR2 SVGIG (reference sequence). Deletions cut 2 bases from V and 0 bases from J, with 8 bases between. This CDR3 is CAWSLGDSNQPQHF. The CDR3 DNA is TGTGCCTGGAGTTTAGGAGATAGCAATCAGCCCCAGCATTTT.

The sample holds one count of this clone. The gene calls are TRBV6-5 and TRBJ1-1, with D perhaps TRBD1 (5 bases). Trimming stripped 10 bases from V and 1 base from J, with 10 bases between. The CDR3 sequence is 12 residues long. Germline assignment: CDR1 MNHEY and CDR2 SVGAGI. CDR3 sequence reads: CAIGTGNTEAFF. CDR3 nucleotide sequence: TGTGCCATTGGGACGGGGAACACTGAAGCTTTCTTT.

About this clone itself: The same CDR3 also results from other DNA sequences found in this sample. The J gene is TRBJ1-1, the V gene TRBV6-6, with D perhaps TRBD1 (6 bases). The V end lost 6 bases, the J end lost 4 bases, and 12 bases lay between the germline ends. The CDR3 is 13 amino acids. The V gene's germline CDR1 is MNHNY and CDR2 SVGAGI (reference sequence). The CDR3 DNA is TGTGCCAGCAGCTCCGGACAGCTCACTGAAGCTTTCTTT. It translates to CASSSGQLTEAFF.

The V and J genes are TRBV4-1 and TRBJ2-1; 8 bases fit TRBD2. V lost 3 bases and J lost 0; bases outside the gene matches: 7. CDR3 length equals 17 residues. CDR1 is MGHRA, CDR2 YSYEKL, per germline. CDR3 sequence: CASSHYSGTSSYNEQFF. The CDR3 DNA is TGCGCCAGCAGCCACTATAGCGGGACGAGCTCCTACAATGAGCAGTTCTTC.